The source of this TCR beta chain is a study of shared clonotypes between healthy human individuals (dated by TCRdb to 2018 to 2020). At the level of the whole study: Two women and a few men aged 18 to 49 years were included in the cohort. Per donor, leukapheresis produced somewhere between about 0.9 and 9.5 billion PBMCs. Blood TCR repertoires of five healthy adults were deeply sequenced to estimate repertoire size and the extent of clonotype sharing between individuals. For each donor, CD4 naive and CD4 memory were each run on three plates, CD8 naive on two plates, and CD8 memory on one plate. To increase sequencing depth and limit assay-specific biases, different laboratories used diverse techniques to prepare libraries and sequence TCR repertoires.

Overall study outcomes, separate from this receptor: Clonotypes shared by all four sorted-subset donors showed higher generation probabilities than non-shared clonotypes. Because the study included only a small number of donors, the genetic and exposure-history diversity represented was limited. Sampling was restricted to blood, and TCR repertoires in tissues likely differ from the TCR repertoires found in blood. Pairwise subsampling led to the expectation that sequencing depth would affect the degree of clonotype sharing among donors. Larger estimated clonotype richness was generally found for naive subsets than for memory subsets. When several donors were compared, the shared fraction of clonotypes was about 5.5% for naive CD4, approximately 3.5% for naive CD8, more than 2% for memory CD4, and under 0.5% for memory CD8. Incomplete sequencing was indicated by rarefaction of sorted-subset datasets, despite the large sequencing depth.

Reading the germline V gene gives CDR1 SGHRS and CDR2 YFSETQ. The junction carries 11 bases between V and J, which are trimmed by 0 bases and 4 bases respectively. The CDR3 holds 15 amino acids from the cysteine to the phenylalanine. Only the CDR3 region is kept as DNA, spanning 45 bases read in frame from base 1. Comments on this clone: Its antigen is not yet known. No much larger clone is present one base from it, and per-base qualities are unavailable. The sample carries other DNA sequences with the same CDR3.

The donors were healthy, HIV-negative adults with no recently reported acute infections or vaccinations. All donors were Caucasian adults living in Nashville, Tennessee, USA. CD4+ T cells were enriched by magnetic negative selection, after which naive cells were positively selected on CD45RA and the negative fraction was taken as the memory subset. Blood was collected by leukapheresis, and PBMCs were isolated by Ficoll-Histopaque density gradient centrifugation and then cryopreserved in liquid nitrogen vapor phase. Purity and quantity of every magnetically sorted T cell population were checked by analytical flow cytometry. Genomic DNA was isolated from every sorted fraction and measured by UV absorbance on a Nanodrop 2000c. Using the deep immunoSEQ assay, multiplex PCR amplified TCR CDR3 regions from genomic DNA. Extracted genomic DNA from each cell subset was distributed evenly across all wells of several immunoSEQ 96-well plates, and each plate was treated as a replicate. For sorted subsets, approximately 190 ng of genomic DNA, equivalent to tens of thousands of T cell genomes, went into each replicate PCR. Purified libraries were quantified with a Qubit 3.0 fluorometer, sized on a Bioanalyzer 2100, and re-quantified with the KAPA Library Quantification kit. A separate single-read 150-cycle Illumina NextSeq 550 flow cell was used to sequence each immunoSEQ 96-well plate. As for the original processing: Because the immunoSEQ output included only junctional sequences and no quality scores, the filtering could not be the same as the filtering used for full-length reads. To assign V/J genes and CDR3, sequences were annotated using PyIR, a Python wrapper for IgBLAST v1.9, with IMGT germline references. Any read was removed if the V/J assignment was weak (E-value above 1e-6), the CDR3 was missing, or the read contained stop codons, out-of-frame junctions, or ambiguous translated residues. V3J clonotypes were defined as sequences sharing the same inferred V gene, J gene, and CDR3 amino acid sequence. To compute the percentage overlap between repertoires, the number of shared unique clonotypes was divided by the size of the smaller repertoire. Repertoire richness was assessed with RTK rarefaction, the Chao1 estimator, and Recon v2.1 estimates of unobserved clonotypes. Generation probabilities were computed with OLGA for all TCRbeta clonotypes obtained by the gDNA method from several donors. Not all clones reach the TCRdb copy of this immuneACCESS table, which keeps in-frame sequences only. Checked studies attribute under half of the gap to unresolved V genes and leave the rest unexplained. Clonal size and the V and J genes are those of that table, whereas D and trimming came from the DNA. The sample table lists about 2.4 million clones, 93% of them with a count of one. 0.36% of the sample is taken by the ten largest.

The TCR was taken from a man between 18 and 29 years old in good health. Some clones in this sample may be carry-over from other donors' samples. In this chain, TRBV5-1 is recombined with TRBJ1-5, with TRBD1 as a weak D call on 6 bases. Material: naive CD4+ T cells from PBMCs. This specimen's cell subset or site label, per the study, means: CD45RA+ positively selected. The CDR3 in this case is CASSLAGAGNQPQHF. The DNA is TGCGCCAGCAGCTTGGCGGGGGCAGGGAATCAGCCCCAGCATTTT. With all but the CDR3 taken from the reference TRBV5-1 and TRBJ1-5 genes, the full variable domain is: KAGVTQTPRYLIKTRGQQVTLSCSPISGHRSVSWYQQTPGQGLQFLFEYFSETQRNKGNFPGRFSGRQFSNSRSEMNVSTLELGDSALYLCASSLAGAGNQPQHFGDGTRLSIL.